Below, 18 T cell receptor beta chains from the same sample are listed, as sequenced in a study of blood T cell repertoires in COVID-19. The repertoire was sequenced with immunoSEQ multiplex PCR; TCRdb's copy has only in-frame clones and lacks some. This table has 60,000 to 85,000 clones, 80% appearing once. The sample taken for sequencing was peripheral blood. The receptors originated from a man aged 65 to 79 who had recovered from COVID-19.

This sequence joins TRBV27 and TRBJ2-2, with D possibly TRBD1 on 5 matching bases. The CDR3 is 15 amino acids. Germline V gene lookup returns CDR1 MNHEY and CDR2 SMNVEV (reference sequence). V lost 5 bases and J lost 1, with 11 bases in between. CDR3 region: CASSLDIMNTGELFF. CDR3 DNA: TGTGCCAGCAGTCTGGACATAATGAACACCGGGGAGCTGTTTTTT.

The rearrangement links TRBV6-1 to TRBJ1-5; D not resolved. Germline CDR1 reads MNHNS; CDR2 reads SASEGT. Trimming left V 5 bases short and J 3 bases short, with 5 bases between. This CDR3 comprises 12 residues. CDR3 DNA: TGTGCCAGCAGTCAATCCAATCAGCCCCAGCATTTT. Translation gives CASSQSNQPQHF.

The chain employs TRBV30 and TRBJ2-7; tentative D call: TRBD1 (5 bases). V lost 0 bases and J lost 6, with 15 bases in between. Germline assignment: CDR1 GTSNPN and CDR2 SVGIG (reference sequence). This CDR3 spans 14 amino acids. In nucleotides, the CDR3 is TGTGCCTGGAGTGTACTGGACAAACAGAGCGAGCAGTACTTC. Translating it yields CAWSVLDKQSEQYF.

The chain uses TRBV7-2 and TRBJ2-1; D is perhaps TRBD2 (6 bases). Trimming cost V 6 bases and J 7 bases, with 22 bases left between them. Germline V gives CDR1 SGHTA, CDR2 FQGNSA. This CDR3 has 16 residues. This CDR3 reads CASSAKRVDLGNEQFF. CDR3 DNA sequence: TGTGCCAGCAGTGCCAAGCGGGTAGACCTTGGGAATGAGCAGTTCTTC.

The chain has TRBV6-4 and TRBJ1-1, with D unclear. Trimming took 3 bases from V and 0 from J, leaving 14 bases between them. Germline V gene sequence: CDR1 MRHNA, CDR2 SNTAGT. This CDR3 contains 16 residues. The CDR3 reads CASSERGTEMNTEAFF. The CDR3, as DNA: TGTGCCAGCAGTGAGCGCGGAACGGAGATGAACACTGAAGCTTTCTTT.

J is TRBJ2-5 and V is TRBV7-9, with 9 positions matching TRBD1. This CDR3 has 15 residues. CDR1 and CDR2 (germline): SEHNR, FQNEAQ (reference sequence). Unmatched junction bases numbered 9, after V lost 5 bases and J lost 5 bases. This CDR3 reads CASSGPGQGGETQYF. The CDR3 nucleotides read TGTGCCAGCAGCGGACCGGGACAGGGTGGGGAGACCCAGTACTTC.

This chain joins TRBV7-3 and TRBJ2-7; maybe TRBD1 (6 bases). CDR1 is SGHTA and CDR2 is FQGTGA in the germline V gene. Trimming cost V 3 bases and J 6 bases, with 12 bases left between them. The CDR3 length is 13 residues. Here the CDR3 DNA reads TGTGCCAGCAGCTTTATGACAGGAACCGAGCAGTACTTC. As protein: CASSFMTGTEQYF.

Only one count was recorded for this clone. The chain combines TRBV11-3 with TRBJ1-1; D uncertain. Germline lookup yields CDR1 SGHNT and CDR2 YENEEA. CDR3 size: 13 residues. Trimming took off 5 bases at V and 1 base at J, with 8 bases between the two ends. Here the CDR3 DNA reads TGTGCCAGCAGCGCTAGAGAGAACACTGAAGCTTTCTTT. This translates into CASSARENTEAFF.

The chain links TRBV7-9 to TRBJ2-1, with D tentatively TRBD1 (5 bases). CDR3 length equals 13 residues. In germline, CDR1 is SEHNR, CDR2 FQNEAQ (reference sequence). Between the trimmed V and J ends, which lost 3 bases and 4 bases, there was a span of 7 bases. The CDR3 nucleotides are TGTGCCAGCAGCTTTAGGGGTTACAATGAGCAGTTCTTC. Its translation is CASSFRGYNEQFF.

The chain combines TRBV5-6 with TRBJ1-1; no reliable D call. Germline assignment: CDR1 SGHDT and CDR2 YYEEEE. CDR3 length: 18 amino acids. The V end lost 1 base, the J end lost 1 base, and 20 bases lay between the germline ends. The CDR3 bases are TGTGCCAGCAGCTTGTTTAGGGAGGGCGGAAGCAAGAACACTGAAGCTTTCTTT. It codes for CASSLFREGGSKNTEAFF.

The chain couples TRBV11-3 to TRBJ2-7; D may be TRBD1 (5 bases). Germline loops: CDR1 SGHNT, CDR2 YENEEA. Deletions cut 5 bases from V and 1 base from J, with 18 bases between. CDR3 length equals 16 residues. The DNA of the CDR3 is TGTGCCAGCAGCCGACCCCAGGGATGGGGATCCTACGAGCAGTACTTC. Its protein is CASSRPQGWGSYEQYF.

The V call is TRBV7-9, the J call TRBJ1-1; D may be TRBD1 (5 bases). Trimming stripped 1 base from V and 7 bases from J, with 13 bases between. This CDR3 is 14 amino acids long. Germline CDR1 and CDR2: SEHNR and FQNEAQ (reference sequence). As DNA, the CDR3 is TGTGCCAGCAGCTTAGGTACAGGATCCAATGAAGCTTTCTTT. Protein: CASSLGTGSNEAFF.

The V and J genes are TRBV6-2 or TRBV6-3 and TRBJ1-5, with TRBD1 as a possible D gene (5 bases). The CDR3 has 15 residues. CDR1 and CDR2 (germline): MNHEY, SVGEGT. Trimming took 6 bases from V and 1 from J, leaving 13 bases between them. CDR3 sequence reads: CASSNLGGSNQPQHF. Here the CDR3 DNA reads TGTGCCAGCAGCAACCTCGGGGGGAGCAATCAGCCCCAGCATTTT.

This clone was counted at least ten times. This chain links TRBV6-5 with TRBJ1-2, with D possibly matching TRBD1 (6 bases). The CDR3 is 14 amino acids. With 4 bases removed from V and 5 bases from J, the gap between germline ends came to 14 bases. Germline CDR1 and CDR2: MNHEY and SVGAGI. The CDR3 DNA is TGTGCCAGCAGTTTACAGGGTGGGCGGTATGGCTACACCTTC. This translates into CASSLQGGRYGYTF.

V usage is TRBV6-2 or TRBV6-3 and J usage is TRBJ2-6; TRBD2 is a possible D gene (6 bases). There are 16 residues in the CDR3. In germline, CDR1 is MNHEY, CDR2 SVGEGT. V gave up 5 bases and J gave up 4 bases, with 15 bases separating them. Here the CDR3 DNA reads TGTGCCAGCAGTCCCTCTCGGAGGGCCGGGGCCAACGTCCTGACTTTC. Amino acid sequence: CASSPSRRAGANVLTF.

The chain's CDR3 is CASSTGLAVYNEQFF. The CDR3 DNA reads as TGTGCCAGCAGTACGGGACTAGCGGTGTACAATGAGCAGTTCTTC. The chain has TRBV27 and TRBJ2-1; 11 nucleotides agree with TRBD2. Germline assignment: CDR1 MNHEY and CDR2 SMNVEV (reference sequence). The CDR3 runs to 15 residues. Unmatched junction bases numbered 4, after V lost 5 bases and J lost 4 bases.

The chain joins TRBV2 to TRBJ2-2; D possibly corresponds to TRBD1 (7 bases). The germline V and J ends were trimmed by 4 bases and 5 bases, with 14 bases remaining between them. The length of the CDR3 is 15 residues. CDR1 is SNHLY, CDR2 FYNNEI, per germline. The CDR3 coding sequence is TGTGCCAGCAGTGGTAACAGGGGAGGAACCGGGGAGCTGTTTTTT. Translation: CASSGNRGGTGELFF.

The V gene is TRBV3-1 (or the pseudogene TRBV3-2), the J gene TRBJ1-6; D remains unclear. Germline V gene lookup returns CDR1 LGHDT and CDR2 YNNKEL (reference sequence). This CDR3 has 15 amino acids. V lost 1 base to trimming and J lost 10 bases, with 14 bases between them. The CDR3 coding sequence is TGTGCCAGCAGCCAAGCCGCGGGTAATTGGTCACCCCTCCACTTT. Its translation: CASSQAAGNWSPLHF.